This TCR beta chain stems from a study of OX40 agonist ivuxolimab in advanced cancers. The repertoire was sequenced with immunoSEQ multiplex PCR; TCRdb's copy has only in-frame clones and lacks some. The top ten clones hold 1.3% to 1.5% of a sample with roughly 51,000 clones, approximately 90% of them seen once. The germline V and J ends were trimmed by 5 bases and 0 bases, with 11 bases remaining between them. Germline V lookup: CDR1 GTSNPN, CDR2 SVGIG (reference sequence). CDR3 size: 14 residues. Specimen: CD4+ or CD8+ T cells sorted from blood, collected in a trial of the OX40 agonist ivuxolimab. The TCR comes from an adult with an advanced solid tumor such as melanoma, head and neck, liver or kidney cancer. This rearrangement joins TRBV30 to TRBJ1-3; D gene ambiguous. CDR3: CAWEDRGSGNTIYF. CDR3 in DNA: TGTGCCTGGGAAGACCGGGGCTCTGGAAACACCATATATTTT. Looking up the rest from reference TRBV30 and TRBJ1-3 gives the full variable domain: SQTIHQWPATLVQPVGSPLSLECTVEGTSNPNLYWYRQAAGRGLQLLFYSVGIGQISSEVPQNLSASRPQDRQFILSSKKLLLSDSGFYLCAWEDRGSGNTIYFGEGSWLTVV.